The clone carrying this TCR beta chain was detected only once. The target antigen is unknown. The source of the sample is a study of cytomegalovirus exposure and HLA in healthy donors. Notes on the study in general: For TCR beta chains, V- and J-gene trimming was later linked to a missense DCLRE1C variant. Altogether, more than 150 TCR beta chains were recorded as cytomegalovirus-associated. For most TCR beta V segments, an earlier analysis put the productive rate at about 90% or about 30% of the time.

It was with 60 Vbeta and 13 Jbeta primers that the PCR ran. Repertoires were generated with immunoSEQ multiplex PCR, while TCRdb's copy carries only in-frame clones and drops some. This table holds about 64,000 clones, over 70% found once. The junction had 5 bases not matched to a gene; V was cut back by 0 bases and J by 5 bases. The CDR3 is 15 amino acids. Looked up from germline, CDR1 is SGDLS and CDR2 is YYNGEE. The sequence was collected from a male donor in good health and CMV-seropositive. Specimen: PBMCs. The rearrangement joins TRBV9 to TRBJ1-1; 9 bases match TRBD1. The CDR3 coding sequence is TGTGCCAGCAGCGTAGCTACAGGGGGCGGTACTGAAGCTTTCTTT. Translated: CASSVATGGGTEAFF. The full variable domain, its missing parts supplied by reference TRBV9 and TRBJ1-1, is DSGVTQTPKHLITATGQRVTLRCSPRSGDLSVYWYQQSLDQGLQFLIQYYNGEERAKGNILERFSAQQFPDLHSELNLSSLELGDSALYFCASSVATGGGTEAFFGQGTRLTVV.